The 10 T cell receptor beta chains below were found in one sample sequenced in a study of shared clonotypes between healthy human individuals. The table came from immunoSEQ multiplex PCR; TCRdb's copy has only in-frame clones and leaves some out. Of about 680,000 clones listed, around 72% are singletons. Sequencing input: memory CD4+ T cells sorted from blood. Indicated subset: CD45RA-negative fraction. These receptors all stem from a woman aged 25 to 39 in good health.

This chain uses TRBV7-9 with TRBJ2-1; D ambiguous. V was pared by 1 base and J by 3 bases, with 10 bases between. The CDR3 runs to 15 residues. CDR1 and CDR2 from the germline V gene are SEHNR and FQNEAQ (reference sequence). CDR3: CASSLVKGSYNEQFF. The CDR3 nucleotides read TGTGCCAGCAGCTTAGTTAAGGGCAGCTACAATGAGCAGTTCTTC.

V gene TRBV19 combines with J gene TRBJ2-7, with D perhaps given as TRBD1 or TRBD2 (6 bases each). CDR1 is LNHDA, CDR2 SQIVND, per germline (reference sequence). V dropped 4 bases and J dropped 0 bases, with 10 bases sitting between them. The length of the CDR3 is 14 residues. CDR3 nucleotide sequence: TGTGCCAGTAGTAATGGAGGGGGCTCCTACGAGCAGTACTTC. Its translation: CASSNGGGSYEQYF.

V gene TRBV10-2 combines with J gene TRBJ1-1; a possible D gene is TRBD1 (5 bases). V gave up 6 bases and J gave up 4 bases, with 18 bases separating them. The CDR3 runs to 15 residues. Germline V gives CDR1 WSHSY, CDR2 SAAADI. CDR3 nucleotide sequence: TGCGCCAGCAGCAGAGGTACAGGACACCCCACTGAAGCTTTCTTT. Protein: CASSRGTGHPTEAFF.

Here the CDR3 reads CASSSSGVHSYEQYF. CDR3 nucleotides: TGTGCCAGCAGCTCCTCCGGTGTCCACTCCTACGAGCAGTACTTC. The gene calls are TRBV11-2 and TRBJ2-7; no firm D call. The V gene's germline CDR1 is SGHAT and CDR2 FQNNGV. Trimming stripped 4 bases from V and 0 bases from J, with 13 bases between. This CDR3 spans 15 amino acids.

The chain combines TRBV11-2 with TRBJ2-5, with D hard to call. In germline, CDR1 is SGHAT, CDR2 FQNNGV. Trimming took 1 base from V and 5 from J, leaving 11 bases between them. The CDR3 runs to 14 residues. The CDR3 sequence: CASSLGHSSETQYF. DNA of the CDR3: TGTGCCAGCAGCTTAGGACACAGTTCGGAGACCCAGTACTTC.

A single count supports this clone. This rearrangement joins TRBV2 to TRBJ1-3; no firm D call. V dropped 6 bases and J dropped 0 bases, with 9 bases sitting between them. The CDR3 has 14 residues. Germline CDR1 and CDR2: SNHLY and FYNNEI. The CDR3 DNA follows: TGTGCCAGCAGCCGGACGGACTCTGGAAACACCATATATTTT. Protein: CASSRTDSGNTIYF.

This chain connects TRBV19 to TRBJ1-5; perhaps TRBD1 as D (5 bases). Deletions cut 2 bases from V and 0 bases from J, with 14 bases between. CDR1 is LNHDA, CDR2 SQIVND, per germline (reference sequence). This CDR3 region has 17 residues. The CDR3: CASSIRGRLYSNQPQHF. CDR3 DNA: TGTGCCAGTAGTATAAGGGGCAGACTGTATAGCAATCAGCCCCAGCATTTT. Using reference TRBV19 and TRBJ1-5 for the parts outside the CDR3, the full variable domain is DGGITQSPKYLFRKEGQNVTLSCEQNLNHDAMYWYRQDPGQGLRLIYYSQIVNDFQKGDIAEGYSVSREKKESFPLTVTSAQKNPTAFYLCASSIRGRLYSNQPQHFGDGTRLSIL.

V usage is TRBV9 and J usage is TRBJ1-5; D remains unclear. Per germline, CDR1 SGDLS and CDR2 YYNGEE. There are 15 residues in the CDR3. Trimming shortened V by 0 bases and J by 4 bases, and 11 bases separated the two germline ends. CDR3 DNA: TGTGCCAGCAGCGTAGGGCCAGAAACAAATCAGCCCCAGCATTTT. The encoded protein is CASSVGPETNQPQHF.

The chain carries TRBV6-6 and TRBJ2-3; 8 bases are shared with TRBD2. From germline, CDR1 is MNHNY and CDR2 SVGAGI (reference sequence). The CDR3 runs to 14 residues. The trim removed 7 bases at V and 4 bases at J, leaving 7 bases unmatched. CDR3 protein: CASTAGAGADTQYF. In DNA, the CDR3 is TGTGCCAGCACGGCGGGAGCGGGGGCAGATACGCAGTATTTT.

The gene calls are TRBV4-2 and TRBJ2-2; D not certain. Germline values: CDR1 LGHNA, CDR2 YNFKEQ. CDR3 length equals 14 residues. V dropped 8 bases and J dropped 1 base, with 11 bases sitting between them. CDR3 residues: CASGHFLNTGELFF. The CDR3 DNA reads TGTGCCAGCGGTCACTTTCTGAACACCGGGGAGCTGTTTTTT.